Each of the 26 T cell receptor beta chains below was sequenced from the same sample in a study of PD-L1 blockade in urothelial cancer. Clones were read by immunoSEQ multiplex PCR, and TCRdb kept only the in-frame ones, dropping some. The table has some 97,000 clones, 91% seen once. This specimen consisted of PBMCs, obtained around atezolizumab (anti-PD-L1) treatment. The receptors here all came from a woman older than 75 with urothelial cancer.

Concerning this clone itself: A read error may produce the germline difference seen at one junction end. The chain joins TRBV10-1 to TRBJ2-1; TRBD2 might be the D (6 bases). The CDR3 runs to 13 residues. Per the germline V gene, CDR1 is WNHNN and CDR2 is SYGVQD (reference sequence). The CDR3 bases are TGCGCCACCAGTAGCGGCACCAACAATGAGCAGTTCTTC. Its translation is CATSSGTNNEQFF.

The V gene is TRBV4-1, the J gene TRBJ1-1; D gene uncertain. Germline V gene data show CDR1 as MGHRA and CDR2 as YSYEKL. The CDR3 is made up of 12 amino acids. V was shortened by 1 base and J by 5 bases, with 5 bases between the two germline ends. CDR3 region: CASSQGRTEAFF. Here the CDR3 DNA reads TGCGCCAGCAGCCAAGGTCGGACTGAAGCTTTCTTT.

Here the CDR3 DNA reads TGCGCCAGCAGCTTGGCTGGCAGGGACTCCTACAATGAGCAGTTCTTC. It specifies CASSLAGRDSYNEQFF. V usage is TRBV5-1 and J usage is TRBJ2-1; possible D gene TRBD1, 5 bases. The CDR3 has 16 amino acids. Trimming removed 0 bases from V and 0 bases from J, with 10 bases in between. Germline V gene data show CDR1 as SGHRS and CDR2 as YFSETQ.

The J gene is TRBJ1-1, the V gene TRBV19; maybe TRBD1 (6 bases). The CDR3 is 10 residues long. Germline V gene sequence: CDR1 LNHDA, CDR2 SQIVND (reference sequence). V lost 7 bases and J 6 bases, leaving 6 bases between the germline ends. CDR3 residues: CASTGAEAFF. DNA for the CDR3: TGTGCCAGTACAGGGGCTGAAGCTTTCTTT.

The genes are TRBV5-1 and TRBJ1-1, with 9 bases fitting TRBD1. V shed 4 bases, J shed 4 bases, and the junction held 8 bases outside the gene matches. Germline CDR1 and CDR2: SGHRS and YFSETQ. This CDR3 spans 15 amino acids. The CDR3 spells CASSMIQGASTEAFF. The CDR3 bases are TGCGCCAGCAGCATGATACAGGGGGCAAGCACTGAAGCTTTCTTT.

This sequence joins TRBV18 and TRBJ1-1, with D unclear. Trimming shortened V by 8 bases and J by 1 base, and 17 bases separated the two germline ends. CDR1 is KGHSH, CDR2 LQKENI, per germline. The CDR3 is made up of 15 amino acids. For the CDR3, the DNA is TGTGCCAGCCGGAGAAATACCGGCGGGAACACTGAAGCTTTCTTT. Translation gives CASRRNTGGNTEAFF.

The chain links TRBV19 to TRBJ1-2, with 10 positions matching TRBD1. The germline CDR1 and CDR2 sequences are LNHDA and SQIVND (reference sequence). V gave up 10 bases and J gave up 0 bases; unmatched junction bases: 2. The CDR3 runs to 13 residues. The DNA for the CDR3 is TGTGCCACGGGGACAGGGGCTAACTATGGCTACACCTTC. This encodes CATGTGANYGYTF.

The chain recombines TRBV5-4 with TRBJ1-3; D gene unclear. Germline V gene data show CDR1 as SGHNT and CDR2 as YYREEE (reference sequence). CDR3 length: 14 residues. Trimming removed 4 bases at V and 3 bases at J, with 11 bases between. The CDR3 bases are TGTGCCAGCAGCCTCAACAGTTTTGGAAACACCATATATTTT. Translated: CASSLNSFGNTIYF.

As regards this clone: Mismatch with germline at one junction end may stem from a read error. This rearrangement joins TRBV19 to TRBJ2-5; TRBD2 is a possible D gene (5 bases). Per the germline V gene, CDR1 is LNHDA and CDR2 is SQIVND (reference sequence). CDR3 length: 13 amino acids. The CDR3 protein is CASSTGMGETQYF. CDR3 coding DNA: TGTGCCAGCAGTACGGGGATGGGGGAGACCCAGTACTTC.

The V and J genes are TRBV5-6 and TRBJ2-7; 7 positions agree with TRBD1. The V gene end was trimmed by 6 bases and the J gene end by 6 bases; junction bases not matched to a gene: 9. Germline CDR1 reads SGHDT; CDR2 reads YYEEEE. This CDR3 contains 13 residues. CDR3 amino acids: CASNPYRGGEQYF. The CDR3 DNA is TGTGCCAGCAACCCTTACAGGGGCGGCGAGCAGTACTTC.

The chain is built from TRBV7-3 and TRBJ2-1, with 9 positions matching TRBD1. The junction had 8 bases not matched to a gene; V was cut back by 5 bases and J by 6 bases. The germline CDR1 and CDR2 sequences are SGHTA and FQGTGA. CDR3 length: 15 residues. The chain's CDR3 is CASSRTGQGSNEQFF. CDR3 DNA: TGTGCCAGCAGCAGAACGGGACAGGGTTCCAATGAGCAGTTCTTC.

The chain has TRBV19 and TRBJ2-3; the match to TRBD2 covers 11 bases. Germline values: CDR1 LNHDA, CDR2 SQIVND (reference sequence). This CDR3 is built from 16 residues. Trimming took 3 bases from V and 6 from J; bases not matched to a gene: 8. The DNA of the CDR3 is TGTGCCAGTAGTATTCAACTAGCGGGAGTAACGGATACGCAGTATTTT. It codes for CASSIQLAGVTDTQYF.

The J gene is TRBJ2-7, the V gene TRBV19, with TRBD1 matching 8 bases. CDR1 is LNHDA and CDR2 is SQIVND in the germline V gene (reference sequence). V dropped 6 bases and J dropped 0; count of bases not matched to a gene: 4. The CDR3 is made up of 14 amino acids. In DNA, the CDR3 is TGTGCCAGTAGGGGACAGGCGAGCTCCTACGAGCAGTACTTC. Translated, it gives CASRGQASSYEQYF.

The CDR3 loop is CASSERLAGVYNEQFF. The DNA for the CDR3 is TGCGCCAGCAGTGAGCGACTAGCCGGAGTCTACAATGAGCAGTTCTTC. The V and J genes are TRBV10-2 and TRBJ2-1, with 7 bases matching TRBD2. J was trimmed by 3 bases and V by 2 bases; bases with no gene match: 7. The germline CDR1 and CDR2 sequences are WSHSY and SAAADI. This CDR3 has 16 residues.

The chain uses TRBV7-3 and TRBJ2-3; TRBD2 agrees at 9 bases. The CDR3 sequence is 20 residues long. The germline V gene has CDR1 SGHTA and CDR2 FQGTGA. The J segment lost 0 bases and the V segment lost 1 base, leaving 14 bases of the junction unmatched. The CDR3 reads CASSLRGGPAGGPSTDTQYF. CDR3 in DNA: TGTGCCAGCAGCTTAAGGGGGGGGCCAGCGGGAGGCCCCAGCACAGATACGCAGTATTTT. The full variable domain, rest sourced from reference TRBV7-3 and TRBJ2-3, is GAGVSQTPSNKVTEKGKYVELRCDPISGHTALYWYRQSLGQGPEFLIYFQGTGAADDSGLPNDRFFAVRPEGSVSTLKIQRTERGDSAVYLCASSLRGGPAGGPSTDTQYFGPGTRLTVL.

The J gene is TRBJ2-5, the V gene TRBV7-9, with D perhaps TRBD1 (6 bases). Germline values: CDR1 SEHNR, CDR2 FQNEAQ (reference sequence). V was cut by 4 bases and J by 1 base, with 13 bases left in between. This CDR3 region has 15 residues. In DNA, the CDR3 is TGTGCCAGCAGCTCTAGGACAGCAGTCCAAGAGACCCAGTACTTC. This gives the protein CASSSRTAVQETQYF.

The chain employs TRBV18 and TRBJ1-2, with 9 positions matching TRBD1. The length of the CDR3 is 17 residues. V shed 4 bases, J shed 7 bases, and the junction held 16 bases outside the gene matches. Germline V gives CDR1 KGHSH, CDR2 LQKENI. As DNA, the CDR3 is TGTGCCAGCTCACTAACTGGCCGGGACAGGGCTTTTCTTGGCTACACCTTC. As protein: CASSLTGRDRAFLGYTF.

V is TRBV11-2 and J is TRBJ2-5; D perhaps matches TRBD1 (6 bases). V lost 6 bases and J lost 5, with 13 bases in between. Germline lookup yields CDR1 SGHAT and CDR2 FQNNGV. This CDR3 comprises 13 residues. Written as DNA, the CDR3 is TGTGCCAGCAGGACACAGGGTCGGGAGACCCAGTACTTC. It is translated as CASRTQGRETQYF. The whole variable domain, remainder taken from reference TRBV11-2 and TRBJ2-5, is EAGVAQSPRYKIIEKRQSVAFWCNPISGHATLYWYQQILGQGPKLLIQFQNNGVVDDSQLPKDRFSAERLKGVDSTLKIQPAKLEDSAVYLCASRTQGRETQYFGPGTRLLVL.

The genes are TRBV5-1 and TRBJ2-3, with 8 bases fitting TRBD1. The CDR3 is made up of 14 amino acids. V dropped 4 bases and J dropped 3; count of bases not matched to a gene: 4. From germline, CDR1 is SGHRS and CDR2 YFSETQ. The CDR3 DNA reads as TGCGCCAGCAGCCCGGGACAGGCTACAGATACGCAGTATTTT. Translating it yields CASSPGQATDTQYF.

The rearrangement uses TRBV7-3 and TRBJ2-1; TRBD2 aligns across 10 bases. Germline V gene data show CDR1 as SGHTA and CDR2 as FQGTGA. The V segment lost 1 base and the J segment 2 bases; nucleotides outside the gene matches: 2. The CDR3 is 16 amino acids. In DNA form, the CDR3 reads TGTGCCAGCAGCTTAAGGGGACTAGCGACCTACAATGAGCAGTTCTTC. Translating gives CASSLRGLATYNEQFF.

The chain employs TRBV6-6 and TRBJ1-1, with 7 bases aligning to TRBD1. From germline, CDR1 is MNHNY and CDR2 SVGAGI (reference sequence). The CDR3 loop spans 12 amino acids. The V segment lost 6 bases and the J segment 7 bases; nucleotides outside the gene matches: 5. This chain's CDR3 is CASSGRQGEAFF. Here the CDR3 DNA reads TGTGCCAGCAGCGGCAGACAGGGTGAAGCTTTCTTT.

This chain connects TRBV6-1 to TRBJ1-5; D gene ambiguous. Per germline, CDR1 MNHNS and CDR2 SASEGT. The CDR3 is made up of 14 amino acids. Deletions cut 3 bases from V and 6 bases from J, with 12 bases between. CDR3 coding DNA: TGTGCCAGCAGTGACAGAAGCCCTAGTCAGCCCCAGCATTTT. It codes for CASSDRSPSQPQHF.

Here the CDR3 reads CASSRNTRFGELFF. CDR3 coding DNA: TGTGCCAGCAGTCGAAATACTCGGTTCGGGGAGCTGTTTTTT. The chain combines TRBV28 with TRBJ2-2, with D hard to call. Trimming pared 5 bases from V and 7 bases from J, leaving 14 bases between. The V gene's germline CDR1 is MDHEN and CDR2 SYDVKM. The CDR3 runs to 14 residues. The full variable domain, rest sourced from reference TRBV28 and TRBJ2-2, is DVKVTQSSRYLVKRTGEKVFLECVQDMDHENMFWYRQDPGLGLRLIYFSYDVKMKEKGDIPEGYSVSREKKERFSLILESASTNQTSMYLCASSRNTRFGELFFGEGSRLTVL.

J is TRBJ2-7 and V is TRBV6-1; TRBD1 might be the D (6 bases). V was shortened by 3 bases and J by 0 bases, with 12 bases between the two germline ends. The CDR3 has 15 residues. The germline gives CDR1 MNHNS, CDR2 SASEGT. CDR3 protein: CASSDIYRVSYEQYF. The DNA for the CDR3 is TGTGCCAGCAGTGATATCTACAGGGTCTCCTACGAGCAGTACTTC.

V is TRBV30 and J is TRBJ1-1; TRBD1 matches 8 bases. Germline V gene data show CDR1 as GTSNPN and CDR2 as SVGIG (reference sequence). The CDR3 covers 12 residues. The V gene end was trimmed by 7 bases and the J gene end by 7 bases; junction bases not matched to a gene: 8. DNA for the CDR3: TGTGCCTTCGTCCCCGGGACAGGTGAAGCTTTCTTT. Translated: CAFVPGTGEAFF.

The chain recombines TRBV29-1 with TRBJ2-1, with 8 bases matching TRBD1. The V and J ends lost 5 bases and 7 bases, in that order; junction bases with no gene match: 7. CDR1 is SQVTM and CDR2 is ANQGSEA in the germline V gene. The CDR3 totals 13 residues. As DNA, the CDR3 is TGCAGCGTTTCCGGACAGGGTTGGAATGAGCAGTTCTTC. This sequence encodes CSVSGQGWNEQFF.